These 2 T cell receptor beta chains were sequenced from one sample in a study of Ad26.COV2.S vaccination and SARS-CoV-2 variants. The sample's treatment: roughly 19 received Ad26.COV2.S at low or high dose, single or two shots; 5 received placebo; per-sample allocation not given. Sampling occurred on day 63 after the first vaccine or placebo injection. This table comes from immunoSEQ multiplex PCR, and its TCRdb copy is limited to in-frame clones, with some not included. The profile shows some 340,000 clones, approximately 80% of them singletons. The material sequenced was peripheral blood, taken in a trial of Ad26.COV2.S vaccine versus placebo. All receptors come from a person between 18 and 59 years old who received the Ad26.COV2.S COVID-19 vaccine or a placebo.

The chain links TRBV5-1 to TRBJ2-2; D possibly corresponds to TRBD2 (7 bases). This CDR3 spans 15 amino acids. Per the germline V gene, CDR1 is SGHRS and CDR2 is YFSETQ. V shed 7 bases and J shed 3 bases, with 16 bases lying between them. The CDR3 coding sequence is TGCGCCAGCCGCATTGACGGGGGGCACACCGGGGAGCTGTTTTTT. Encoded protein: CASRIDGGHTGELFF.

The gene calls are TRBV11-2 and TRBJ2-3, with D possibly TRBD2 on 7 matching bases. There are 14 residues in the CDR3. Trimming cost V 4 bases and J 5 bases, with 13 bases left between them. Germline V gene lookup returns CDR1 SGHAT and CDR2 FQNNGV. This chain's CDR3 is CASSWTRGGDTQYF. The DNA for the CDR3 is TGTGCCAGCAGCTGGACTAGGGGGGGAGATACGCAGTATTTT.